These 32 T cell receptor beta chains originate from one sample sequenced in a study of OX40 agonist ivuxolimab in advanced cancers. Some clones are missing from TCRdb's copy, which holds only in-frame ones; the method was immunoSEQ multiplex PCR. This table has tens of thousands of clones, 75% to 90% appearing once. This specimen consisted of CD4+ or CD8+ T cells sorted from blood, obtained in a trial of the OX40 agonist ivuxolimab. Source of these receptors: an adult with an advanced solid tumor such as melanoma, head and neck, liver or kidney cancer.

V is TRBV5-1 and J is TRBJ1-4; the match to TRBD1 covers 8 bases. The CDR3 has 18 amino acids. Germline CDR1 and CDR2: SGHRS and YFSETQ. V lost 4 bases and J lost 8; bases outside the gene matches: 19. The CDR3 DNA follows: TGCGCCAGCAGCGCCCAGACAGGGGTGTATAACTTGTGGGAAAAACTGTTTTTT. Translation: CASSAQTGVYNLWEKLFF.

CDR3 loop: CASSPLTSGNYNEQFF. DNA for the CDR3: TGTGCCAGCAGCCCATTAACTAGCGGTAACTACAATGAGCAGTTCTTC. The chain carries TRBV7-2 and TRBJ2-1; 8 bases line up with TRBD2. Trimming at V came to 5 bases and at J to 3 bases, leaving 9 bases not matched to a gene. Germline V gene data show CDR1 as SGHTA and CDR2 as FQGNSA. The CDR3 spans 16 residues.

The CDR3 protein is CASSHTGTGNYEQYF. The CDR3 DNA reads as TGTGCCAGCAGCCACACCGGGACAGGCAACTACGAGCAGTACTTC. The chain joins TRBV14 to TRBJ2-7, with TRBD1 matching over 8 bases. The CDR3 covers 15 residues. The V segment lost 3 bases and the J segment 3 bases; nucleotides outside the gene matches: 7. Germline V gene data show CDR1 as SGHDN and CDR2 as FVKESK.

The rearrangement joins TRBV11-3 to TRBJ2-6; possible D gene TRBD1, 6 bases. This CDR3 is 17 amino acids long. Germline V gene lookup returns CDR1 SGHNT and CDR2 YENEEA. V lost 4 bases and J 0 bases, leaving 13 bases between the germline ends. This chain's CDR3 is CASSSTDSSSGANVLTF. The DNA of the CDR3 is TGTGCCAGCAGCTCTACGGACAGCAGCTCTGGGGCCAACGTCCTGACTTTC.

This clone was seen a single time. The CDR3 sequence is CASQERVTGANVLTF. In nucleotides, the CDR3 is TGTGCCTCTCAAGAGAGGGTAACTGGGGCCAACGTCCTGACTTTC. The gene calls are TRBV27 and TRBJ2-6; tentative D call: TRBD2 (5 bases). The V gene's germline CDR1 is MNHEY and CDR2 SMNVEV (reference sequence). The ends were cut back, 11 bases at V and 2 bases at J, with 16 bases in the middle. This CDR3 has 15 residues.

CDR3 amino acids: CASSFPGQGLYEQYF. In DNA, the CDR3 is TGTGCCAGCAGTTTCCCGGGACAGGGTTTGTACGAGCAGTACTTC. J is TRBJ2-7 and V is TRBV28, with 9 bases matching TRBD1. Germline V CDR1 and CDR2: MDHEN, SYDVKM. The CDR3 is 15 residues long. The V gene end was trimmed by 3 bases and the J gene end by 4 bases; junction bases not matched to a gene: 7.

The gene calls are TRBV9 and TRBJ1-2, with 7 bases aligning to TRBD1. This CDR3 region has 15 residues. Germline V gives CDR1 SGDLS, CDR2 YYNGEE. Unmatched junction bases numbered 10, after V lost 3 bases and J lost 5 bases. For the CDR3, the DNA is TGTGCCAGCAGCGGAGGTTTAGAGGGGGCATATGGCTACACCTTC. Translating gives CASSGGLEGAYGYTF.

The V and J genes are TRBV6-4 and TRBJ1-6; D is perhaps TRBD1 (5 bases). The CDR3 has 15 residues. CDR1 and CDR2 from the germline V gene are MRHNA and SNTAGT. The V end was cut by 3 bases, the J end by 7 bases, with 13 bases between. The CDR3 is CASSEGAGSNSPLHF. CDR3 in DNA: TGTGCCAGCAGTGAAGGGGCCGGCTCCAATTCACCCCTCCACTTT.

This sequence joins TRBV27 and TRBJ1-2, with 7 bases aligning to TRBD1. With V trimmed by 3 bases and J by 6 bases, 4 bases remained unmatched. The germline CDR1 and CDR2 sequences are MNHEY and SMNVEV (reference sequence). The CDR3 extends over 13 amino acids. CDR3 sequence reads: CASSFDRDDGYTF. DNA for the CDR3: TGTGCCAGCAGTTTTGACAGGGATGATGGCTACACCTTC.

The rearrangement links TRBV6-8 to TRBJ1-5; maybe TRBD1 (6 bases). From germline, CDR1 is MNHGY and CDR2 SAAAGT. Trimming took off 8 bases at V and 0 bases at J, with 14 bases between the two ends. This CDR3 has 15 amino acids. CDR3 DNA sequence: TGTGCCAGCGGACGCGGGACATTTAGCAATCAGCCCCAGCATTTT. Residues: CASGRGTFSNQPQHF.

This clone turned up a few times. The V and J genes are TRBV6-5 and TRBJ1-2; D perhaps matches TRBD1 (5 bases). Germline CDR1 is MNHEY and CDR2 is SVGAGI. The CDR3 runs to 14 residues. Trimming removed 2 bases from V and 4 bases from J, with 11 bases in between. DNA for the CDR3: TGTGCCAGCAGTTACATGGGGGGTGGCTATGGCTACACCTTC. The encoded protein is CASSYMGGGYGYTF.

The gene calls are TRBV5-4 and TRBJ1-2; D is perhaps TRBD1 (6 bases). Looked up from germline, CDR1 is SGHNT and CDR2 is YYREEE (reference sequence). Trimming pared 0 bases from V and 0 bases from J, leaving 12 bases between. The length of the CDR3 is 16 residues. The CDR3 nucleotides are TGTGCCAGCAGCTTGGGACAGGCTCCCACTAACTATGGCTACACCTTC. This gives the protein CASSLGQAPTNYGYTF. The full variable domain, completed using reference TRBV5-4 and TRBJ1-2, is ETGVTQSPTHLIKTRGQQVTLRCSSQSGHNTVSWYQQALGQGPQFIFQYYREEENGRGNFPPRFSGLQFPNYSSELNVNALELDDSALYLCASSLGQAPTNYGYTFGSGTRLTVV.

V gene TRBV6-5 combines with J gene TRBJ2-2, with TRBD2 matching over 8 bases. The CDR3 runs 15 residues. Trimming took 7 bases from V and 0 from J; bases not matched to a gene: 4. Germline V CDR1 and CDR2: MNHEY, SVGAGI. CDR3 amino acids: CASKTSVTNTGELFF. CDR3 sequence (DNA): TGTGCCAGCAAGACTAGCGTTACGAACACCGGGGAGCTGTTTTTT.

The chain links TRBV2 to TRBJ2-5; perhaps TRBD2 as D (7 bases). This CDR3 has 13 amino acids. V was trimmed by 9 bases and J by 3 bases, leaving 14 bases between them. Germline V gene data show CDR1 as SNHLY and CDR2 as FYNNEI. The CDR3 coding sequence is TGTGCCAGTGGAGGGGGGGCTGAAGAGACCCAGTACTTC. It encodes CASGGGAEETQYF.

The chain recombines TRBV19 with TRBJ1-6; perhaps TRBD1 as D (6 bases). This CDR3 region has 14 residues. V lost 3 bases and J lost 8, with 11 bases in between. Germline lookup yields CDR1 LNHDA and CDR2 SQIVND (reference sequence). CDR3 sequence: CASSMGQGYSPLHF. In DNA form, the CDR3 reads TGTGCCAGTAGTATGGGTCAGGGGTATTCACCCCTCCACTTT. The variable domain in full, completed from reference TRBV19 and TRBJ1-6, reads DGGITQSPKYLFRKEGQNVTLSCEQNLNHDAMYWYRQDPGQGLRLIYYSQIVNDFQKGDIAEGYSVSREKKESFPLTVTSAQKNPTAFYLCASSMGQGYSPLHFGNGTRLTVT.

The chain carries TRBV29-1 and TRBJ2-3, with D possibly TRBD2 on 5 matching bases. CDR3 length equals 14 residues. Per germline, CDR1 SQVTM and CDR2 ANQGSEA. V was cut by 2 bases and J by 4 bases, with 13 bases left in between. CDR3 in amino acids: CSVELASGADTQYF. The CDR3 region has the DNA TGCAGCGTTGAACTAGCAAGTGGGGCAGATACGCAGTATTTT.

The table lists this clone with a few counts. V is TRBV28 and J is TRBJ1-5, with a weak D call TRBD1 (5 bases). Germline V gene sequence: CDR1 MDHEN, CDR2 SYDVKM. The CDR3 covers 15 residues. The germline V and J ends were trimmed by 4 bases and 4 bases, with 14 bases remaining between them. CDR3 residues: CASSSRDSWNQPQHF. The CDR3 DNA reads TGTGCCAGCAGTTCTCGGGACTCTTGGAATCAGCCCCAGCATTTT.

DNA of the CDR3: TGCGCCAGCGAACTAAGGGGCACCTACAATGAGCAGTTCTTC. Translating it yields CASELRGTYNEQFF. The chain links TRBV5-1 to TRBJ2-1; D is perhaps TRBD1 (5 bases). V lost 7 bases, J lost 2 bases, and 13 bases lay in between. Germline V gives CDR1 SGHRS, CDR2 YFSETQ. CDR3 length: 14 amino acids.

The rearrangement uses TRBV2 and TRBJ2-7, with D perhaps matching TRBD2 (5 bases). Germline CDR1 is SNHLY and CDR2 is FYNNEI. V lost 8 bases and J 3 bases, leaving 14 bases between the germline ends. This CDR3 region has 13 residues. CDR3 protein: CASGSSEVYEQYF. DNA for the CDR3: TGTGCCAGCGGTAGTAGCGAGGTCTACGAGCAGTACTTC.

The chain carries TRBV28 and TRBJ2-1; 7 bases are shared with TRBD2. J lost 3 bases, V lost 3 bases, and 23 bases had no gene match. This CDR3 region has 21 residues. Germline V gene sequence: CDR1 MDHEN, CDR2 SYDVKM. In nucleotides, the CDR3 is TGTGCCAGCAGTTTGTTTTTCGGCGCTTCTGTGGGAGGGTTGGTCTACAATGAGCAGTTCTTC. It codes for CASSLFFGASVGGLVYNEQFF.

The V call is TRBV19, the J call TRBJ2-7; tentative D call: TRBD2 (7 bases). CDR1 is LNHDA, CDR2 SQIVND, per germline (reference sequence). The CDR3 sequence is 12 residues long. Trimming took off 7 bases at V and 2 bases at J, with 9 bases between the two ends. In nucleotides, the CDR3 is TGTGCCAGTACCGGGGGGCCCTACGAGCAGTACTTC. As protein: CASTGGPYEQYF.

The chain has TRBV7-8 and TRBJ1-1; D remains ambiguous. This CDR3 contains 13 residues. Trimming left V 4 bases short and J 6 bases short, with 12 bases between. Germline assignment: CDR1 SGHVS and CDR2 FQNEAQ. Written as DNA, the CDR3 is TGTGCCAGCAGCTCAATATCCGGGGCTGAAGCTTTCTTT. This translates into CASSSISGAEAFF.

The rearrangement uses TRBV7-9 and TRBJ1-2, with D possibly TRBD1 on 6 matching bases. Trimming pared 1 base from V and 3 bases from J, leaving 6 bases between. CDR3 length equals 13 residues. The germline V gene encodes CDR1 SEHNR and CDR2 FQNEAQ (reference sequence). CDR3 region: CASSLGTDYGYTF. CDR3 nucleotide sequence: TGTGCCAGCAGCTTAGGGACAGACTATGGCTACACCTTC.

The rearrangement uses TRBV9 and TRBJ2-1, with D unresolved. Germline assignment: CDR1 SGDLS and CDR2 YYNGEE. The CDR3 is made up of 15 amino acids. V lost 0 bases, J lost 0 bases, and 7 bases lay in between. CDR3 in amino acids: CASSVDADSYNEQFF. The CDR3 DNA reads as TGTGCCAGCAGCGTAGATGCGGACTCCTACAATGAGCAGTTCTTC.

The rearrangement joins TRBV5-6 to TRBJ2-7; D not certain. V was shortened by 2 bases and J by 0 bases, with 6 bases between the two germline ends. From germline, CDR1 is SGHDT and CDR2 YYEEEE. This CDR3 region has 13 residues. CDR3 residues: CASSFWGSYEQYF. In DNA form, the CDR3 reads TGTGCCAGCAGCTTCTGGGGCTCCTACGAGCAGTACTTC.

The chain uses TRBV19 and TRBJ2-3; 16 bases fit TRBD2. Looked up from germline, CDR1 is LNHDA and CDR2 is SQIVND (reference sequence). The V and J ends lost 7 bases and 4 bases, in that order; junction bases with no gene match: 11. The length of the CDR3 is 18 residues. CDR3 protein: CASKAQGLAGGPADTQYF. DNA of the CDR3: TGTGCCAGTAAGGCCCAGGGACTAGCGGGAGGGCCAGCAGATACGCAGTATTTT.

The chain is built from TRBV5-1 and TRBJ1-2; D is ambiguous. CDR3 length: 13 residues. Germline CDR1 reads SGHRS; CDR2 reads YFSETQ. V lost 3 bases to trimming and J lost 2 bases, with 8 bases between them. This CDR3 is CASSSTTNYGYTF. As DNA, the CDR3 is TGCGCCAGCAGCTCCACGACAAACTATGGCTACACCTTC.

The V call is TRBV7-8, the J call TRBJ2-3; unclear D gene. This CDR3 has 17 residues. V was pared by 0 bases and J by 6 bases, with 19 bases between. Germline-derived CDR1 and CDR2 are SGHVS and FQNEAQ. The CDR3: CASSLALVTPRTDTQYF. CDR3 in DNA: TGTGCCAGCAGCTTAGCGCTTGTCACTCCGAGGACGGATACGCAGTATTTT.

The rearrangement links TRBV5-1 to TRBJ2-1; 11 positions agree with TRBD2. V lost 0 bases, J lost 13 bases, and 6 bases stayed unmatched. The CDR3 has 14 amino acids. Germline CDR1 SGHRS, CDR2 YFSETQ. CDR3 amino acids: CASSLVLAGDSQFF. CDR3 nucleotides: TGCGCCAGCAGCTTGGTACTAGCGGGAGACTCTCAGTTCTTC.

The chain combines TRBV27 with TRBJ2-2; 9 bases agree with TRBD2. V lost 7 bases and J lost 8; bases outside the gene matches: 17. CDR1 and CDR2 from the germline V gene are MNHEY and SMNVEV (reference sequence). CDR3 length: 17 residues. In DNA, the CDR3 is TGTGCCAGCACCACCTTAGGGTCCAGCGGGAGGTCTGGGGAGCTGTTTTTT. As protein: CASTTLGSSGRSGELFF.

The chain recombines TRBV29-1 with TRBJ2-7, with unresolved D. Trimming shortened V by 4 bases and J by 4 bases, and 11 bases separated the two germline ends. The CDR3 extends over 12 amino acids. Germline lookup yields CDR1 SQVTM and CDR2 ANQGSEA. CDR3 amino acids: CSVGRSRYEQYF. CDR3 coding DNA: TGCAGCGTTGGTCGGTCAAGGTACGAGCAGTACTTC.

The chain links TRBV5-6 to TRBJ1-5; D is ambiguous. Germline V gene sequence: CDR1 SGHDT, CDR2 YYEEEE. V was shortened by 2 bases and J by 7 bases, with 7 bases between the two germline ends. The CDR3 is made up of 12 amino acids. CDR3 coding DNA: TGTGCCAGCAGCTTTCAAGGCCAGCCCCAGCATTTT. Its translation is CASSFQGQPQHF.